This TCR beta chain was observed in a study of response to subunit inactivated influenza vaccine. Using its own MiXCR run on the RT-PCR reads, TCRdb lists one record per CDR3 protein. The sample includes about 700,000 distinct CDR3 sequences, approximately 14% of them seen just once. The CDR3 spans 16 residues. CDR1 and CDR2 from the germline V gene are SGHVS and FQNEAQ. After removal of 4 bases from V and 1 base from J, the junction contained 7 bases not matched to a gene. This clonotype was seen just once. The clonotype originates from a man aged 50-60 years who received an inactivated influenza vaccine. The sequenced sample was PBMCs from blood, obtained less than 13 days after vaccination. The chain uses TRBV7-8 and TRBJ2-5, with 9 bases fitting TRBD2. In nucleotides, the CDR3 is TGTGCCAGCAGCTCGGCTCGACTAGCGGCCCAAGAGACCCAGTACTTC. Translation: CASSSARLAAQETQYF.